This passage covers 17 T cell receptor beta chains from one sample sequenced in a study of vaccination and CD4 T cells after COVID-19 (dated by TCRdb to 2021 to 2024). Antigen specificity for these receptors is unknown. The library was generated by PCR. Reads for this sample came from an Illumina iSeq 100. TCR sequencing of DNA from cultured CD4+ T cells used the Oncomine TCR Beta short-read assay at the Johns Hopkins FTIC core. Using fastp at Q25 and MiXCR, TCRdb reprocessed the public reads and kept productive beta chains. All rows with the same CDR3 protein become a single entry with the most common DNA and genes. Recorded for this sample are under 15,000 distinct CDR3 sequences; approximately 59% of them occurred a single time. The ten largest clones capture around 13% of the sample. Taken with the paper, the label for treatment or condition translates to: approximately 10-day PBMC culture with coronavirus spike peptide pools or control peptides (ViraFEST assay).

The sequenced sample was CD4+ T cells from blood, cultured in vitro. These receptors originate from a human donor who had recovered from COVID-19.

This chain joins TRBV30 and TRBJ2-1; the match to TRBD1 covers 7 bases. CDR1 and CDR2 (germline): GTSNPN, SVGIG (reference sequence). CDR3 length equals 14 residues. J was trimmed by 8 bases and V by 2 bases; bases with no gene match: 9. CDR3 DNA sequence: TGTGCCTGGAGTAGAGGGACAGCATTTGATGAGCAGTTCTTC. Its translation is CAWSRGTAFDEQFF.

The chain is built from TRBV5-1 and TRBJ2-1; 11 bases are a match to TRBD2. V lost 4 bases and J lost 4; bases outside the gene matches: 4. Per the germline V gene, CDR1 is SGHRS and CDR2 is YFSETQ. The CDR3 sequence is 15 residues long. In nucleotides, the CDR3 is TGCGCCAGCAGCCCGGGGACTAGCGGTTACAATGAGCAGTTCTTC. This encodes CASSPGTSGYNEQFF. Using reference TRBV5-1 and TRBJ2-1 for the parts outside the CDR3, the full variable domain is KAGVTQTPRYLIKTRGQQVTLSCSPISGHRSVSWYQQTPGQGLQFLFEYFSETQRNKGNFPGRFSGRQFSNSRSEMNVSTLELGDSALYLCASSPGTSGYNEQFFGPGTRLTVL.

The CDR3 sequence is CAGTKETSDTGELFF. In nucleotides, the CDR3 is TGTGCCGGCACCAAAGAAACCTCGGACACCGGGGAGCTGTTTTTT. This rearrangement joins TRBV12-3 or TRBV12-4 to TRBJ2-2; D is unclear. This CDR3 has 15 residues. Trimming pared 11 bases from V and 3 bases from J, leaving 19 bases between.

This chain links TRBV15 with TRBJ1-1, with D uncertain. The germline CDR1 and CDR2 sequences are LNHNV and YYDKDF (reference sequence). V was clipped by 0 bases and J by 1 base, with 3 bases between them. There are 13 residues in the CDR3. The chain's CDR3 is CATSREGNTEAFF. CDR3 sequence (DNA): TGTGCCACCAGCAGAGAAGGGAACACTGAAGCTTTCTTT.

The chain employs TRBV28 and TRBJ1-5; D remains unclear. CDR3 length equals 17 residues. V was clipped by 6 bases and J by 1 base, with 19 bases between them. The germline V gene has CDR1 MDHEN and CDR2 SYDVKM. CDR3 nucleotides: TGTGCCAGCAGACCCGGGGATTGGGGTCAGAGCAATCAGCCCCAGCATTTT. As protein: CASRPGDWGQSNQPQHF. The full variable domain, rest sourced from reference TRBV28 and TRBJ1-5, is DVKVTQSSRYLVKRTGEKVFLECVQDMDHENMFWYRQDPGLGLRLIYFSYDVKMKEKGDIPEGYSVSREKKERFSLILESASTNQTSMYLCASRPGDWGQSNQPQHFGDGTRLSIL.

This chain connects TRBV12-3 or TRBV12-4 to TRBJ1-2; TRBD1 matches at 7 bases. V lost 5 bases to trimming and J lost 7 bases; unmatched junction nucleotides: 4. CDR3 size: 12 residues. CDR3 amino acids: CASSRTGAGYTF. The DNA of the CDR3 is TGTGCCAGCAGTAGAACAGGGGCTGGCTACACCTTC.

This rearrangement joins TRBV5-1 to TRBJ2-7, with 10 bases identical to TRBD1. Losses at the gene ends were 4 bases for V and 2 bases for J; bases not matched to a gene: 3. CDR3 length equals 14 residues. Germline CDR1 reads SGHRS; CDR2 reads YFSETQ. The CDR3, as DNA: TGCGCCAGCAGCCCAGGGACAGGGGCCTACGAGCAGTACTTC. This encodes CASSPGTGAYEQYF.

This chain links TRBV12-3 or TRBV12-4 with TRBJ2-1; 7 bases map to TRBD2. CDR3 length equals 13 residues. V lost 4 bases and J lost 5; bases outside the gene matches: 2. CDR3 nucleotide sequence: TGTGCCAGCAGTTGGACTAGAGACAATGAGCAGTTCTTC. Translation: CASSWTRDNEQFF.

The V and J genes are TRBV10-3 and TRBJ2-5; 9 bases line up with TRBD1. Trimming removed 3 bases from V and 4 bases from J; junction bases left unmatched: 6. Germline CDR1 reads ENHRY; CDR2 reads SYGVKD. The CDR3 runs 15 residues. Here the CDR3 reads CAISERTGEGETQYF. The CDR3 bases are TGTGCCATCAGTGAACGGACAGGGGAGGGAGAGACCCAGTACTTC.

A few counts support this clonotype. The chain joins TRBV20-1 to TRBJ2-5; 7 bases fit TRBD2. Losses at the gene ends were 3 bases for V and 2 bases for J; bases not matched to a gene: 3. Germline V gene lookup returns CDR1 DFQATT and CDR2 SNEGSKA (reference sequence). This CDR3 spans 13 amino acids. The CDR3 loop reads CSARGDYQETQYF. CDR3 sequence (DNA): TGCAGTGCTAGGGGGGACTATCAAGAGACCCAGTACTTC.

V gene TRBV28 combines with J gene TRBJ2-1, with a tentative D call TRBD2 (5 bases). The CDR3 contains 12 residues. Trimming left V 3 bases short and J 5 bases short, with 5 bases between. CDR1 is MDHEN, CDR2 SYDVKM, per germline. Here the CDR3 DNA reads TGTGCCAGCAGTTTGGAGGACAATGAGCAGTTCTTC. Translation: CASSLEDNEQFF.

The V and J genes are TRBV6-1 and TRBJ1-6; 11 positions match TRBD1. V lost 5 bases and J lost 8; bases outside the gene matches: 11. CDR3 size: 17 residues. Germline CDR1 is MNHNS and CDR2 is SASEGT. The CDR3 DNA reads TGTGCCAGCAGTAGCCCCCCCGGACAGGGGGCTTATTCACCCCTCCACTTT. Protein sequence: CASSSPPGQGAYSPLHF.

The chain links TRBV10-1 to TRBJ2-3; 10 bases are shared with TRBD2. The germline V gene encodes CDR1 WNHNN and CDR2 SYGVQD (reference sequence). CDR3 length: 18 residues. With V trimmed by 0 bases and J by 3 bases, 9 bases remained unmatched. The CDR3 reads CASSESSLAGERTDTQYF. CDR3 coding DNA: TGCGCCAGCAGTGAGTCATCGCTAGCGGGAGAGAGAACAGATACGCAGTATTTT.

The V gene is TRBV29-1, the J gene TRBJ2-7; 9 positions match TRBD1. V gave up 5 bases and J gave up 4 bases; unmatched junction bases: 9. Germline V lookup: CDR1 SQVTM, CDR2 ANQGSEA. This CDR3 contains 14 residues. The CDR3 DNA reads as TGCAGCGTTACTATTGGACAGGGGTTTTACGAGCAGTACTTC. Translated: CSVTIGQGFYEQYF.

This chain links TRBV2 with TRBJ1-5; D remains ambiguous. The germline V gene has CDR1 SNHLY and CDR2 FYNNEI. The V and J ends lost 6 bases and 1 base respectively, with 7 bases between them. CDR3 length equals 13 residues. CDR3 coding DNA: TGTGCCAGCAGGCTGCAAAGCAATCAGCCCCAGCATTTT. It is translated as CASRLQSNQPQHF.

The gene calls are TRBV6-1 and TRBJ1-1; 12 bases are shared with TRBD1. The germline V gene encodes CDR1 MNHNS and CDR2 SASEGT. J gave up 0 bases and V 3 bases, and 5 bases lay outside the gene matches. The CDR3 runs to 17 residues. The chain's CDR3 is CASSEGQGAPMNTEAFF. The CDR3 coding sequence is TGTGCCAGCAGTGAGGGACAGGGGGCACCCATGAACACTGAAGCTTTCTTT.

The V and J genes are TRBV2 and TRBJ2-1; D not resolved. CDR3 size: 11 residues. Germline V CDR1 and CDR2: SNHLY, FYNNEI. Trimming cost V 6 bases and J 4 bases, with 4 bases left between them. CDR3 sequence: CASSEYNEQFF. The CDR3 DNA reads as TGTGCCAGCAGCGAGTACAATGAGCAGTTCTTC.